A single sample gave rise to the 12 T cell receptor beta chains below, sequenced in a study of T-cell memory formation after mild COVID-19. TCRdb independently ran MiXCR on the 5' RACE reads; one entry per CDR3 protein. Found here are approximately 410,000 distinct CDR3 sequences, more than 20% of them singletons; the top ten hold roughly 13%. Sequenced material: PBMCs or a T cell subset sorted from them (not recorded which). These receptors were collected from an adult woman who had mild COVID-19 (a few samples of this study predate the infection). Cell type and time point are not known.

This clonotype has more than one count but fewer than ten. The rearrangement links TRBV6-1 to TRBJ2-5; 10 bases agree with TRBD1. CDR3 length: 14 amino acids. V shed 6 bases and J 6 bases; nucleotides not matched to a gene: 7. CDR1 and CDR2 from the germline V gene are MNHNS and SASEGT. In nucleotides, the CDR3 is TGTGCCAGCAGACTTGACAGGGGGCGACAGACCCAGTACTTC. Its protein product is CASRLDRGRQTQYF.

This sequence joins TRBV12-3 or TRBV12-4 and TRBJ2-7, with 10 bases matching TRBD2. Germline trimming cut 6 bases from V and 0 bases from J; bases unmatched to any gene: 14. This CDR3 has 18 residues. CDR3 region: CASSGPGTSVKSSYEQYF. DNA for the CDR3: TGTGCCAGCAGCGGCCCCGGGACTAGCGTGAAGAGCTCCTACGAGCAGTACTTC.

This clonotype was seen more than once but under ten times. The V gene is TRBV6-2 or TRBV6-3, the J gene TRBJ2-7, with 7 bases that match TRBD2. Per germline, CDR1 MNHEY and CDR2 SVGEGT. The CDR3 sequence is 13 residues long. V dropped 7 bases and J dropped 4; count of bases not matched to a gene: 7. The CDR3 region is CASTRDYLYEQYF. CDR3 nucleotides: TGTGCCAGCACCCGGGACTACCTTTACGAGCAGTACTTC.

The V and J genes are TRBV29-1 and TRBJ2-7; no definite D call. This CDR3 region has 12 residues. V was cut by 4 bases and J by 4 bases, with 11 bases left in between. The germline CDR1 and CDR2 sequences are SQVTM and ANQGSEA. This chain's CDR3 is CSVVDGSYEQYF. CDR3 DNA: TGCAGCGTTGTGGACGGATCATACGAGCAGTACTTC.

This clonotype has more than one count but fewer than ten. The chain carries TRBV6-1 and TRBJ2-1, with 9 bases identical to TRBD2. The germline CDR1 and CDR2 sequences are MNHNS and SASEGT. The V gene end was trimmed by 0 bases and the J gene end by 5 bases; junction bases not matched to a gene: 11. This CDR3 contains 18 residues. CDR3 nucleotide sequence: TGTGCCAGCAGTGAAGCCCGTCGGGGTAGCGGGAGCAACAATGAGCAGTTCTTC. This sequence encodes CASSEARRGSGSNNEQFF.

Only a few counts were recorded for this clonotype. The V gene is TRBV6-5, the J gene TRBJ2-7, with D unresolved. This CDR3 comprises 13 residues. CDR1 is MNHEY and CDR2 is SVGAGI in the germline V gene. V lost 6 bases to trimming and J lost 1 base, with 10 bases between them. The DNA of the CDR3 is TGTGCCAGCAGGCGAGACTCTTCCTACGAGCAGTACTTC. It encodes CASRRDSSYEQYF.

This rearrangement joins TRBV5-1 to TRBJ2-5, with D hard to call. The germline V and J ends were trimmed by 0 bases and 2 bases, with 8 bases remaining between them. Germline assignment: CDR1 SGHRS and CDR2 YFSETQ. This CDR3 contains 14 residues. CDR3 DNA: TGCGCCAGCAGCTTGGAAAAGGGACAAGAGACCCAGTACTTC. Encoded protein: CASSLEKGQETQYF.

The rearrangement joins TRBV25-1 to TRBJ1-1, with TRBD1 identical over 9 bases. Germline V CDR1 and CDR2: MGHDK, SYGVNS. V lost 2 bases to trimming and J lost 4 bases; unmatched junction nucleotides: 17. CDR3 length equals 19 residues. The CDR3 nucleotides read TGTGCCAGCAGTGAAAGGAGGGGGACAGGGCTGAACGATGGCACTGAAGCTTTCTTT. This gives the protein CASSERRGTGLNDGTEAFF.

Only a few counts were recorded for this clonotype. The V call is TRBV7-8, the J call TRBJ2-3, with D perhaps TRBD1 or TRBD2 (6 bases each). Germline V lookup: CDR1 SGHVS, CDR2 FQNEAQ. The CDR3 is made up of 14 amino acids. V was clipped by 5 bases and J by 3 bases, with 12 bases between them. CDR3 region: CASSPRGGTDTQYF. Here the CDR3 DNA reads TGTGCCAGCAGCCCCAGAGGGGGGACAGATACGCAGTATTTT.

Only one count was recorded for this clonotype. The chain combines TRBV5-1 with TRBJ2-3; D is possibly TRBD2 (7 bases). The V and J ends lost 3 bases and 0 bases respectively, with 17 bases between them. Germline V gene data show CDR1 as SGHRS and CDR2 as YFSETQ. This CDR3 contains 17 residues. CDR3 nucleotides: TGCGCCAGCAGCTCTGGGGTAGGGGGGGCGAGCACAGATACGCAGTATTTT. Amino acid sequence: CASSSGVGGASTDTQYF. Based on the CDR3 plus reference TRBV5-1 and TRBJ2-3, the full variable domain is KAGVTQTPRYLIKTRGQQVTLSCSPISGHRSVSWYQQTPGQGLQFLFEYFSETQRNKGNFPGRFSGRQFSNSRSEMNVSTLELGDSALYLCASSSGVGGASTDTQYFGPGTRLTVL.

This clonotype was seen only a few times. This CDR3 reads CASSYSLGQATNEKLFF. The CDR3 nucleotides read TGTGCCAGCAGTTACTCATTGGGACAGGCGACTAATGAAAAACTGTTTTTT. The chain links TRBV6-5 to TRBJ1-4; 8 bases map to TRBD1. In germline, CDR1 is MNHEY, CDR2 SVGAGI. V gave up 0 bases and J gave up 2 bases; unmatched junction bases: 5. The CDR3 has 17 residues.

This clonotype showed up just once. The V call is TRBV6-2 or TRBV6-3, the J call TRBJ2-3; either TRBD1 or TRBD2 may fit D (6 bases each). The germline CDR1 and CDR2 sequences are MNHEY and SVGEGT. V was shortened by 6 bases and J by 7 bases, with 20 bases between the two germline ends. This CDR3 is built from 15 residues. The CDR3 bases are TGTGCCAGCAGCCGAGGGGGGTCCGGGATGAATACGCAGTATTTT. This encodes CASSRGGSGMNTQYF.